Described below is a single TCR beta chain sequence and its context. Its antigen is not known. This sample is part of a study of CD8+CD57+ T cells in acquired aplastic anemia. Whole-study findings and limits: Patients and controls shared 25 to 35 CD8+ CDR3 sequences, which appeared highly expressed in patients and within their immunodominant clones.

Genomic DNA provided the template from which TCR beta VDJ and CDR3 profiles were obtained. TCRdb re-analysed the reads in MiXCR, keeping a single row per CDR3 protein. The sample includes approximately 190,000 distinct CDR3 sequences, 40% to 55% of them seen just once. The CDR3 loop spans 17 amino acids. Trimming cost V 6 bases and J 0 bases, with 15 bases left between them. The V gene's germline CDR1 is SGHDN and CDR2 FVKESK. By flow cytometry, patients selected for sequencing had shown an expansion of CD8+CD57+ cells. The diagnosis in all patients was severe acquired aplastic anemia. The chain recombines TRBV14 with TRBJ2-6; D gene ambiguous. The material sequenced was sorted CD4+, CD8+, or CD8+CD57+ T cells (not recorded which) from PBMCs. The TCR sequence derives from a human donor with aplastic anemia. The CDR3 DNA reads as TGTGCCAGCAGTGTGAGAACGATGAGCTCTGGGGCCAACGTCCTGACTTTC. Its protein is CASSVRTMSSGANVLTF. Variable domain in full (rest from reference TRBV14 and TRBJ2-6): EAGVTQFPSHSVIEKGQTVTLRCDPISGHDNLYWYRRVMGKEIKFLLHFVKESKQDESGMPNNRFLAERTGGTYSTLKVQPAELEDSGVYFCASSVRTMSSGANVLTFGAGSRLTVL.